The 17 T cell receptor beta chains below were found in one sample sequenced in a study of T-cell memory formation after mild COVID-19. Via MiXCR, TCRdb re-called the 5' RACE reads, giving one row per CDR3 protein. The sample lists 300,000 to 350,000 distinct CDR3 sequences, roughly an eighth occurring once. The specimen was PBMCs or a T cell subset sorted from them (not recorded which). The receptors were sampled from a young man who had mild COVID-19 (a few samples of this study predate the infection). Cell type and time point are not known.

This chain links TRBV7-9 with TRBJ1-1; D is unresolved. CDR3 length: 12 amino acids. The V and J ends lost 3 bases and 7 bases respectively, with 9 bases between them. CDR1 is SEHNR, CDR2 FQNEAQ, per germline (reference sequence). The CDR3: CASSLSGNEAFF. CDR3 nucleotide sequence: TGTGCCAGCAGCTTGTCGGGTAATGAAGCTTTCTTT.

The V gene is TRBV7-3, the J gene TRBJ2-3, with TRBD2 identical over 12 bases. V lost 4 bases to trimming and J lost 6 bases; unmatched junction nucleotides: 5. The CDR3 consists of 15 residues. CDR1 SGHTA and CDR2 FQGTGA come from the germline V gene. The CDR3, as DNA: TGTGCCAGCAGCTCTAGCGGGGGGGCATGGGATACGCAGTATTTT. Protein: CASSSSGGAWDTQYF.

This clonotype was found a few times. The rearrangement links TRBV9 to TRBJ2-2, with no clear D. CDR1 is SGDLS and CDR2 is YYNGEE in the germline V gene. CDR3 length equals 16 residues. Trimming stripped 0 bases from V and 0 bases from J, with 9 bases between. The chain's CDR3 is CASSVVPYANTGELFF. The CDR3 DNA is TGTGCCAGCAGCGTAGTTCCTTACGCGAACACCGGGGAGCTGTTTTTT.

The rearrangement links TRBV7-2 to TRBJ2-3, with D perhaps matching TRBD1 (6 bases). This CDR3 is 15 amino acids long. The germline V and J ends were trimmed by 1 base and 7 bases, with 15 bases remaining between them. CDR1 SGHTA and CDR2 FQGNSA come from the germline V gene. The CDR3 reads CASSLVVDSQYTQYF. CDR3 nucleotides: TGTGCCAGCAGCTTAGTGGTGGACAGCCAATATACGCAGTATTTT.

This clonotype was recorded a few times. The chain joins TRBV5-1 to TRBJ1-6, with 11 positions matching TRBD1. The CDR3 length is 18 residues. Germline CDR1 SGHRS, CDR2 YFSETQ. The V segment lost 0 bases and the J segment 2 bases; nucleotides outside the gene matches: 4. CDR3 in amino acids: CASSLGTGGFPYNSPLHF. In DNA, the CDR3 is TGCGCCAGCAGCTTGGGGACAGGGGGCTTCCCCTATAATTCACCCCTCCACTTT.

Many counts were recorded for this clonotype. CDR3 amino acids: CSGGGSQETQYF. DNA for the CDR3: TGCAGCGGGGGGGGGTCACAAGAGACCCAGTACTTC. The J gene is TRBJ2-5, the V gene TRBV29-1; 7 bases match TRBD2. In germline, CDR1 is SQVTM, CDR2 ANQGSEA. The V segment lost 7 bases and the J segment 2 bases; nucleotides outside the gene matches: 4. This CDR3 contains 12 residues.

This chain joins TRBV29-1 and TRBJ2-3; possible D gene TRBD1, 6 bases. The CDR3 is 17 residues long. V lost 6 bases and J 6 bases, leaving 28 bases between the germline ends. In germline, CDR1 is SQVTM, CDR2 ANQGSEA. CDR3: CSVFPQGPQAGFDTQYF. DNA of the CDR3: TGCAGCGTCTTCCCACAGGGCCCCCAGGCAGGGTTTGATACGCAGTATTTT.

This clonotype appeared many times. The V gene is TRBV12-3 or TRBV12-4, the J gene TRBJ2-4; TRBD1 is a possible D gene (5 bases). With 6 bases removed from V and 0 bases from J, the gap between germline ends came to 12 bases. This CDR3 is 15 amino acids long. The CDR3 is CASRSSGLAKNIQYF. Written as DNA, the CDR3 is TGTGCCAGCAGGTCATCAGGGCTAGCCAAAAACATTCAGTACTTC.

The chain recombines TRBV6-1 with TRBJ1-5; TRBD1 might be the D (5 bases). Germline assignment: CDR1 MNHNS and CDR2 SASEGT. V was cut by 4 bases and J by 7 bases, with 11 bases left in between. The CDR3 contains 13 residues. In DNA, the CDR3 is TGTGCCAGCAGTGGGGACCCGACCCAGCCCCAGCATTTT. Translating it yields CASSGDPTQPQHF.

This chain uses TRBV12-3 or TRBV12-4 with TRBJ2-3; D is undetermined. The germline V and J ends were trimmed by 7 bases and 6 bases, with 17 bases remaining between them. This CDR3 is 14 amino acids long. CDR3 sequence (DNA): TGTGCCAGCACCCAGACCCCGGTTGGTGATACGCAGTATTTT. Translated: CASTQTPVGDTQYF.

The rearrangement joins TRBV27 to TRBJ2-3; 10 nucleotides match TRBD1. The CDR3 is 15 residues long. Germline CDR1 and CDR2: MNHEY and SMNVEV (reference sequence). V shed 7 bases, J shed 4 bases, and the junction held 8 bases outside the gene matches. The CDR3 protein is CASTRTGGPADTQYF. CDR3 bases: TGTGCCAGCACCCGGACAGGGGGACCGGCAGATACGCAGTATTTT.

The J gene is TRBJ2-3, the V gene TRBV7-8; D may match TRBD1 or TRBD2 (5 bases each). Trimming took off 4 bases at V and 3 bases at J, with 14 bases between the two ends. CDR1 and CDR2 (germline): SGHVS, FQNEAQ. This CDR3 comprises 15 residues. DNA for the CDR3: TGTGCCAGCAGCTGGACTGGGGCGAGGACAGATACGCAGTATTTT. This gives the protein CASSWTGARTDTQYF.

The rearrangement links TRBV6-4 to TRBJ2-3; 10 bases are a match to TRBD1. V gave up 6 bases and J gave up 1 base; unmatched junction bases: 4. The germline gives CDR1 MRHNA, CDR2 SNTAGT. The CDR3 length is 15 residues. The CDR3 nucleotides read TGTGCCAGCAGAGACAGGGGGCTCGGCACAGATACGCAGTATTTT. Translated: CASRDRGLGTDTQYF.

There are a few counts of this clonotype. The chain combines TRBV3-1 with TRBJ2-1; no firm D call. The V end was cut by 9 bases, the J end by 0 bases, with 12 bases between. Per germline, CDR1 LGHDT and CDR2 YNNKEL (reference sequence). This CDR3 comprises 14 residues. The CDR3 sequence: CASSRSSSYNEQFF. CDR3 coding DNA: TGTGCCAGTTCTAGGTCGAGCTCCTACAATGAGCAGTTCTTC.

This clonotype occurred a few times. The chain couples TRBV11-1 to TRBJ2-1; 8 bases are shared with TRBD1. V was pared by 3 bases and J by 8 bases, with 3 bases of the junction left unmatched. From germline, CDR1 is SGHAT and CDR2 FQDESV (reference sequence). The CDR3 totals 13 residues. The CDR3 nucleotides read TGTGCCAGCAGCTTTTACAGGGGGTATGAGCAGTTCTTC. It specifies CASSFYRGYEQFF.

The chain has TRBV28 and TRBJ2-3; no firm D call. Germline V gives CDR1 MDHEN, CDR2 SYDVKM. V lost 6 bases to trimming and J lost 8 bases, with 15 bases between them. The CDR3 length is 13 residues. The DNA for the CDR3 is TGTGCCAGCAGGGATGTAGGGAAGGGTACGCAGTATTTT. Translated: CASRDVGKGTQYF. Looking up the rest from reference TRBV28 and TRBJ2-3 gives the full variable domain: DVKVTQSSRYLVKRTGEKVFLECVQDMDHENMFWYRQDPGLGLRLIYFSYDVKMKEKGDIPEGYSVSREKKERFSLILESASTNQTSMYLCASRDVGKGTQYFGPGTRLTVL.

This clonotype was observed a few times. The genes are TRBV7-2 and TRBJ1-2, with 7 bases that match TRBD1. This CDR3 is built from 14 residues. V was clipped by 5 bases and J by 5 bases; unmatched bases: 8. CDR1 is SGHTA, CDR2 FQGNSA, per germline. CDR3 nucleotides: TGTGCCAGCAGCACTACAGGGGATGGGTATGGCTACACCTTC. It yields the protein CASSTTGDGYGYTF.